The following is a T cell receptor (beta chain) sequence with its context. The data were produced by immunoSEQ multiplex PCR, yet TCRdb's version contains in-frame clones alone and is incomplete. The sample has roughly 250,000 clones, roughly four fifths seen once. The germline V gene has CDR1 LNHDA and CDR2 SQIVND (reference sequence). V was pared by 5 bases and J by 5 bases, with 4 bases of the junction left unmatched. CDR3 length equals 13 residues. This record belongs to a study of blood T cell repertoires in COVID-19. Study-level information: Material from acute and convalescent COVID-19 was sourced from the United States, Italy and Spain.

The receptor's source is a woman aged 70-85 years with acute or convalescent COVID-19. Sequenced: peripheral blood. The V and J genes are TRBV19 and TRBJ1-2; 8 bases map to TRBD1. The CDR3 spells CASSLGTGYGYTF. As DNA, the CDR3 is TGTGCCAGTAGTCTGGGGACAGGTTATGGCTACACCTTC. Drawing the rest from reference TRBV19 and TRBJ1-2, the complete variable domain is DGGITQSPKYLFRKEGQNVTLSCEQNLNHDAMYWYRQDPGQGLRLIYYSQIVNDFQKGDIAEGYSVSREKKESFPLTVTSAQKNPTAFYLCASSLGTGYGYTFGSGTRLTVV.